Each of the 32 T cell receptor beta chains below was sequenced from the same sample in a study of cytomegalovirus exposure and HLA in healthy donors. The study ran its PCR with 60 Vbeta and 13 Jbeta primers. The table came from immunoSEQ multiplex PCR; TCRdb's copy has only in-frame clones and leaves some out. The sample has under 95,000 clones, and its top ten clones hold 3% to 4%. Sequencing input: PBMCs. Receptors were obtained from a man younger than 35 in good health and CMV-seropositive.

V usage is TRBV5-1 and J usage is TRBJ2-3; 10 bases fit TRBD2. V lost 6 bases to trimming and J lost 0 bases; unmatched junction nucleotides: 7. The CDR3 extends over 16 amino acids. CDR1 and CDR2 from the germline V gene are SGHRS and YFSETQ. CDR3 loop: CASNIAGGVSTDTQYF. The CDR3 DNA reads as TGCGCCAGCAACATAGCGGGGGGCGTAAGCACAGATACGCAGTATTTT.

This chain uses TRBV29-1 with TRBJ1-1; D may be TRBD1 (5 bases). V was pared by 4 bases and J by 0 bases, with 15 bases between. Germline V gene data show CDR1 as SQVTM and CDR2 as ANQGSEA. This CDR3 contains 15 residues. CDR3 region: CSVVGFGGMNTEAFF. The CDR3, as DNA: TGCAGCGTTGTGGGGTTCGGGGGGATGAACACTGAAGCTTTCTTT.

This sequence joins TRBV11-1 and TRBJ2-1; 10 nucleotides agree with TRBD1. Germline trimming cut 7 bases from V and 9 bases from J; bases unmatched to any gene: 6. Looked up from germline, CDR1 is SGHAT and CDR2 is FQDESV (reference sequence). The CDR3 is 13 residues long. CDR3 sequence reads: CASIGDRGGEQFF. DNA for the CDR3: TGTGCCAGCATCGGGGACAGGGGAGGTGAGCAGTTCTTC.

This chain uses TRBV5-1 with TRBJ2-7; D possibly corresponds to TRBD2 (6 bases). Trimming cost V 0 bases and J 2 bases, with 15 bases left between them. CDR1 SGHRS and CDR2 YFSETQ come from the germline V gene. This CDR3 is built from 16 residues. CDR3 region: CASSLGPGVGAYEQYF. In DNA form, the CDR3 reads TGCGCCAGCAGCTTGGGTCCGGGGGTGGGCGCCTACGAGCAGTACTTC. The whole variable domain, remainder taken from reference TRBV5-1 and TRBJ2-7, is KAGVTQTPRYLIKTRGQQVTLSCSPISGHRSVSWYQQTPGQGLQFLFEYFSETQRNKGNFPGRFSGRQFSNSRSEMNVSTLELGDSALYLCASSLGPGVGAYEQYFGPGTRLTVT.

V and J are TRBV25-1 and TRBJ2-1; 8 positions match TRBD2. V was clipped by 7 bases and J by 7 bases; unmatched bases: 12. The germline V gene has CDR1 MGHDK and CDR2 SYGVNS. There are 15 residues in the CDR3. CDR3 protein: CASTTSGTRYNEQFF. The DNA for the CDR3 is TGTGCCAGCACCACCTCCGGGACTAGGTATAATGAGCAGTTCTTC.

The chain has TRBV11-2 and TRBJ2-5; 10 bases match TRBD1. Near its end, the DNA agrees better with TRBJ2-7, so the J call may be wrong. Germline-derived CDR1 and CDR2 are SGHAT and FQNNGV. The CDR3 length is 14 residues. The CDR3, as DNA: TGTGCCAGCAGCTTGGGGACAGGGGCCTACGAGCAGTACTTC. This gives the protein CASSLGTGAYEQYF.

The chain links TRBV12-5 to TRBJ2-7, with D maybe TRBD1 (6 bases). Germline CDR1 LGHNT, CDR2 FRNRAP. Between the trimmed V and J ends, which lost 5 bases and 12 bases, there was a span of 17 bases. This CDR3 spans 12 amino acids. The CDR3 loop reads CASGRSQGRLYF. DNA for the CDR3: TGTGCTAGTGGTCGGTCACAGGGCCGCCTGTACTTC.

The chain recombines TRBV7-9 with TRBJ2-1; 13 nucleotides agree with TRBD2. Germline values: CDR1 SEHNR, CDR2 FQNEAQ (reference sequence). J gave up 4 bases and V 3 bases, and 3 bases lay outside the gene matches. The CDR3 loop spans 16 amino acids. For the CDR3, the DNA is TGTGCCAGCAGCTTTAGGGGACTAGCGGGATACAATGAGCAGTTCTTC. Amino acid sequence: CASSFRGLAGYNEQFF.

The chain joins TRBV10-3 to TRBJ1-6, with D possibly matching TRBD1 (5 bases). The CDR3 spans 15 residues. V was shortened by 10 bases and J by 8 bases, with 21 bases between the two germline ends. Germline V gene sequence: CDR1 ENHRY, CDR2 SYGVKD. The CDR3 is CATAGPGHVDSPLHF. CDR3 in DNA: TGTGCCACCGCTGGCCCTGGACATGTGGATTCACCCCTCCACTTT.

This rearrangement joins TRBV7-3 to TRBJ2-3; D might be TRBD2 (5 bases). V was trimmed by 5 bases and J by 9 bases, leaving 18 bases between them. The CDR3 is 14 residues long. Germline lookup yields CDR1 SGHTA and CDR2 FQGTGA. CDR3 coding DNA: TGTGCCAGCAGCGTTAATGGGATACGGGAAACGCAGTATTTT. Protein sequence: CASSVNGIRETQYF. The variable domain in full, completed from reference TRBV7-3 and TRBJ2-3, reads GAGVSQTPSNKVTEKGKYVELRCDPISGHTALYWYRQSLGQGPEFLIYFQGTGAADDSGLPNDRFFAVRPEGSVSTLKIQRTERGDSAVYLCASSVNGIRETQYFGPGTRLTVL.

The chain couples TRBV6-1 to TRBJ1-3, with D possibly TRBD1 on 6 matching bases. Deletions cut 4 bases from V and 0 bases from J, with 13 bases between. CDR1 MNHNS and CDR2 SASEGT come from the germline V gene. The CDR3 is 16 residues long. This CDR3 reads CASSAYRESSGNTIYF. CDR3 in DNA: TGTGCCAGCAGTGCATACAGGGAGAGCTCTGGAAACACCATATATTTT.

V and J are TRBV25-1 and TRBJ2-3, with 7 bases that match TRBD2. Germline lookup yields CDR1 MGHDK and CDR2 SYGVNS. V was clipped by 4 bases and J by 5 bases; unmatched bases: 3. The CDR3 length is 13 residues. CDR3 sequence reads: CASSGLAGDTQYF. DNA of the CDR3: TGTGCCAGCAGTGGACTAGCAGGAGATACGCAGTATTTT. Combining the CDR3 with reference TRBV25-1 and TRBJ2-3 gives the whole variable domain EADIYQTPRYLVIGTGKKITLECSQTMGHDKMYWYQQDPGMELHLIHYSYGVNSTEKGDLSSESTVSRIRTEHFPLTLESARPSHTSQYLCASSGLAGDTQYFGPGTRLTVL.

V and J are TRBV11-1 and TRBJ2-1, with D tentatively TRBD2 (6 bases). Trimming took 5 bases from V and 13 from J, leaving 12 bases between them. The CDR3 has 11 residues. Looked up from germline, CDR1 is SGHAT and CDR2 is FQDESV (reference sequence). The CDR3, as DNA: TGTGCCAGCAGCACACCGGGACTTCAGTTCTTC. Encoded protein: CASSTPGLQFF.

The chain recombines TRBV5-6 with TRBJ1-2; 8 nucleotides line up with TRBD1. V shed 0 bases and J 2 bases; nucleotides not matched to a gene: 3. This CDR3 is built from 15 residues. Germline V gives CDR1 SGHDT, CDR2 YYEEEE. CDR3 nucleotide sequence: TGTGCCAGCAGCTTGGGGGACAGGACCAACTATGGCTACACCTTC. Translated: CASSLGDRTNYGYTF. Together with reference TRBV5-6 and TRBJ1-2, the CDR3 gives the full variable domain: DAGVTQSPTHLIKTRGQQVTLRCSPKSGHDTVSWYQQALGQGPQFIFQYYEEEERQRGNFPDRFSGHQFPNYSSELNVNALLLGDSALYLCASSLGDRTNYGYTFGSGTRLTVV.

The genes are TRBV27 and TRBJ2-3; a possible D gene is TRBD2 (6 bases). CDR1 MNHEY and CDR2 SMNVEV come from the germline V gene (reference sequence). The CDR3 length is 13 residues. V dropped 11 bases and J dropped 1 base, with 13 bases sitting between them. The CDR3 DNA reads as TGTGCCGCACGGGACTTAGGCACAGATACGCAGTATTTT. It specifies CAARDLGTDTQYF.

The V and J genes are TRBV4-1 and TRBJ1-2; 7 bases agree with TRBD1. The CDR3 totals 14 residues. Germline loops: CDR1 MGHRA, CDR2 YSYEKL. V was pared by 0 bases and J by 8 bases, with 6 bases of the junction left unmatched. In DNA, the CDR3 is TGCGCCAGCAGCCAAGATAGGGCAGGGGGAGGCTACACCTTC. Translating gives CASSQDRAGGGYTF.

The rearrangement joins TRBV6-1 to TRBJ1-1; no reliable D call. This CDR3 spans 14 amino acids. Germline V CDR1 and CDR2: MNHNS, SASEGT. V gave up 5 bases and J gave up 1 base, with 11 bases separating them. The CDR3 loop reads CASSPDTANTEAFF. For the CDR3, the DNA is TGTGCCAGCAGTCCAGACACAGCGAACACTGAAGCTTTCTTT.

V gene TRBV2 combines with J gene TRBJ1-6; the match to TRBD1 covers 8 bases. Germline CDR1 and CDR2: SNHLY and FYNNEI. There are 16 residues in the CDR3. Trimming removed 3 bases from V and 6 bases from J; junction bases left unmatched: 7. This chain's CDR3 is CASSEDRDLGNSPLHF. CDR3 nucleotide sequence: TGTGCCAGCAGTGAGGACAGGGATCTGGGTAATTCACCCCTCCACTTT.

V gene TRBV4-2 combines with J gene TRBJ2-1, with 8 bases lining up with TRBD2. The germline V gene encodes CDR1 LGHNA and CDR2 YNFKEQ. The CDR3 is 16 residues long. V lost 4 bases and J lost 4; bases outside the gene matches: 9. The CDR3 bases are TGTGCCAGCAGCCCCGGAAGCGGGAGCCTGTACAATGAGCAGTTCTTC. Translated: CASSPGSGSLYNEQFF.

The chain employs TRBV13 and TRBJ1-2; 8 bases line up with TRBD1. Per the germline V gene, CDR1 is PRHDT and CDR2 is FYEKMQ (reference sequence). V gave up 2 bases and J gave up 6 bases; unmatched junction bases: 2. CDR3 length equals 13 residues. The CDR3 coding sequence is TGTGCCAGCAGCTTACAGGGGGCTCATGGCTACACCTTC. Its protein is CASSLQGAHGYTF.

The rearrangement links TRBV4-2 to TRBJ2-7, with 11 bases matching TRBD2. With 2 bases clipped from V and 4 bases from J, the junction kept 10 bases outside the gene matches. The CDR3 runs 17 residues. Germline V CDR1 and CDR2: LGHNA, YNFKEQ. CDR3 sequence reads: CASSQTSGSLLPYEQYF. Here the CDR3 DNA reads TGTGCCAGCAGCCAAACTAGCGGGAGCCTCCTCCCATACGAGCAGTACTTC.

The chain employs TRBV28 and TRBJ1-2; 7 bases align to TRBD1. V lost 3 bases to trimming and J lost 12 bases; unmatched junction nucleotides: 7. There are 12 residues in the CDR3. Germline loops: CDR1 MDHEN, CDR2 SYDVKM. CDR3: CASSLGDRVNTF. CDR3 coding DNA: TGTGCCAGCAGTTTGGGAGACAGGGTTAACACCTTC.

The genes are TRBV18 and TRBJ1-1, with 8 bases matching TRBD1. Germline lookup yields CDR1 KGHSH and CDR2 LQKENI. The CDR3 sequence is 14 residues long. Losses at the gene ends were 1 base for V and 4 bases for J; bases not matched to a gene: 2. The CDR3 protein is CASSPLTGGTEAFF. The CDR3 coding sequence is TGTGCCAGCTCACCACTTACAGGGGGCACTGAAGCTTTCTTT.

The chain employs TRBV19 and TRBJ2-7, with a tentative D call TRBD1 (6 bases). The CDR3 consists of 15 residues. The germline V gene encodes CDR1 LNHDA and CDR2 SQIVND (reference sequence). Trimming removed 5 bases from V and 0 bases from J, with 14 bases in between. The CDR3 sequence: CASSDRAGASYEQYF. CDR3 bases: TGTGCCAGTAGTGACCGGGCAGGGGCCTCCTACGAGCAGTACTTC.

This chain's CDR3 is CASSFRPEGFSGNTIYF. The CDR3 DNA reads TGTGCCAGCAGCTTTCGCCCGGAGGGGTTCTCTGGAAACACCATATATTTT. The chain carries TRBV7-8 and TRBJ1-3, with D perhaps matching TRBD1 (5 bases). This CDR3 spans 17 amino acids. The V gene's germline CDR1 is SGHVS and CDR2 FQNEAQ. The V gene lost 3 bases and the J gene lost 0 bases, with 15 bases spanning the gap. Variable domain in full (rest from reference TRBV7-8 and TRBJ1-3): GAGVSQSPRYKVAKRGQDVALRCDPISGHVSLFWYQQALGQGPEFLTYFQNEAQLDKSGLPSDRFFAERPEGSVSTLKIQRTQQEDSAVYLCASSFRPEGFSGNTIYFGEGSWLTVV.

This chain links TRBV5-6 with TRBJ1-1; possible D gene TRBD1, 5 bases. V lost 0 bases and J lost 4, with 10 bases in between. CDR1 is SGHDT and CDR2 is YYEEEE in the germline V gene. The CDR3 loop spans 14 amino acids. The CDR3 nucleotides are TGTGCCAGCAGCTTGGGAACAGGTTCCACTGAAGCTTTCTTT. Translating it yields CASSLGTGSTEAFF.

The chain links TRBV18 to TRBJ1-4; the D is unclear. Trimming took off 3 bases at V and 0 bases at J, with 5 bases between the two ends. From germline, CDR1 is KGHSH and CDR2 LQKENI. This CDR3 is 14 amino acids long. The CDR3 DNA reads as TGTGCCAGCTCACCCCTTGCAACTAATGAAAAACTGTTTTTT. It translates to CASSPLATNEKLFF.

This chain links TRBV5-5 with TRBJ1-5; 9 bases map to TRBD1. In germline, CDR1 is SGHKS, CDR2 YYEKEE (reference sequence). J lost 1 base, V lost 4 bases, and 9 bases had no gene match. This CDR3 has 17 amino acids. DNA for the CDR3: TGTGCCAGCAGCCCCGGGACAGGGCTGGGGAGCAATCAGCCCCAGCATTTT. This encodes CASSPGTGLGSNQPQHF.

The chain couples TRBV19 to TRBJ1-1; TRBD1 is a possible D gene (6 bases). Deletions cut 4 bases from V and 1 base from J, with 16 bases between. This CDR3 has 16 amino acids. The germline CDR1 and CDR2 sequences are LNHDA and SQIVND (reference sequence). The CDR3 nucleotides are TGTGCCAGTAGTACGTGGGGGGGACACCAGAACACTGAAGCTTTCTTT. It codes for CASSTWGGHQNTEAFF.

CDR3 residues: CASSLFSGGPSYEQYF. CDR3 DNA: TGTGCCAGCAGCTTATTTTCAGGAGGACCCTCCTACGAGCAGTACTTC. The chain has TRBV7-9 and TRBJ2-7; maybe TRBD2 (5 bases). The CDR3 sequence is 16 residues long. Germline values: CDR1 SEHNR, CDR2 FQNEAQ (reference sequence). V gave up 2 bases and J gave up 0 bases, with 14 bases separating them.

J is TRBJ2-7 and V is TRBV6-1, with a possible D match to TRBD1 (6 bases). V gave up 11 bases and J gave up 4 bases, with 9 bases separating them. The CDR3 is 10 amino acids. CDR1 and CDR2 (germline): MNHNS, SASEGT. CDR3 bases: TGTGCCGTACAGGGATACGAGCAGTACTTC. The encoded protein is CAVQGYEQYF.

J is TRBJ1-1 and V is TRBV18; 10 nucleotides align to TRBD1. The CDR3 covers 16 residues. The V and J ends lost 1 base and 7 bases, in that order; junction bases with no gene match: 9. Germline V lookup: CDR1 KGHSH, CDR2 LQKENI. This chain's CDR3 is CASSPQGTGASLEAFF. The CDR3 coding sequence is TGTGCCAGCTCACCACAGGGGACAGGGGCGTCACTTGAAGCTTTCTTT.